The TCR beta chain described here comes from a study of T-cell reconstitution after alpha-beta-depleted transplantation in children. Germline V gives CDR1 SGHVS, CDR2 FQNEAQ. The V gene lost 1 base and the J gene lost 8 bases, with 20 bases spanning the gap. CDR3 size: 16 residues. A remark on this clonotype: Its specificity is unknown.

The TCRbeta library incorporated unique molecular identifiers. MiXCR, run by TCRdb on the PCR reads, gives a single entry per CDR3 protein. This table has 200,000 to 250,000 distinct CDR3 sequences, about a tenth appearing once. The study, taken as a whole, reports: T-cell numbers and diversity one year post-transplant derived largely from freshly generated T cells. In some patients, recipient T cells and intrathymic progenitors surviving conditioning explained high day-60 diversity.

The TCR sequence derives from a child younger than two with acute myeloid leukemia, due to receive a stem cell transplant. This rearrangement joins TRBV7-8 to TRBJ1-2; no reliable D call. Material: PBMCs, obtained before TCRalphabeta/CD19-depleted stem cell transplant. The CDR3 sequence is CASSLGGLTRQEGYTF. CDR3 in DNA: TGTGCCAGCAGCTTAGGAGGACTTACCCGCCAGGAGGGCTACACCTTC.